The 6 T cell receptor beta chains presented below share a single source sample, sequenced in a study of shared clonotypes between healthy human individuals. CD45RO-negative, CCR7-selected cells formed the naive CD8 fraction, which excluded terminally differentiated effector memory CD45RA+ cells. Profiled with immunoSEQ multiplex PCR; TCRdb holds only in-frame clones, not every one. The sample has around 2,000,000 clones, about 95% seen once. What was sequenced was naive CD8+ T cells sorted from blood. The receptors were sampled from a man aged 18-30 years in good health.

As concerns this clone: Additional DNA sequences in this sample encode the identical CDR3. The chain employs TRBV7-9 and TRBJ2-1; no reliable D call. The CDR3 totals 12 residues. Germline values: CDR1 SEHNR, CDR2 FQNEAQ (reference sequence). The V and J ends lost 1 base and 7 bases respectively, with 5 bases between them. The CDR3 nucleotides are TGTGCCAGCAGCTTAGACAGTAATGAGCAGTTCTTC. Amino acids: CASSLDSNEQFF.

As regards this clone: This sample also contains other DNA sequences that code for the same CDR3. The V call is TRBV27, the J call TRBJ2-5; D gene unclear. Looked up from germline, CDR1 is MNHEY and CDR2 is SMNVEV (reference sequence). The CDR3 has 14 residues. The ends were cut back, 0 bases at V and 0 bases at J, with 5 bases in the middle. The CDR3: CASSLSVYQETQYF. CDR3 DNA sequence: TGTGCCAGCAGTTTATCAGTGTACCAAGAGACCCAGTACTTC.

The gene calls are TRBV27 and TRBJ1-4; 9 bases are shared with TRBD1. Per the germline V gene, CDR1 is MNHEY and CDR2 is SMNVEV (reference sequence). Trimming took 7 bases from V and 6 from J; bases not matched to a gene: 9. The CDR3 runs 15 residues. The CDR3 loop is CASKKQGARDEKLFF. CDR3 sequence (DNA): TGTGCCAGCAAGAAACAGGGGGCGAGGGATGAAAAACTGTTTTTT.

The chain employs TRBV30 and TRBJ1-3; D may be TRBD1 (6 bases). The germline V gene has CDR1 GTSNPN and CDR2 SVGIG (reference sequence). Trimming removed 5 bases at V and 2 bases at J, with 7 bases between. The CDR3 consists of 12 residues. As DNA, the CDR3 is TGTGCCTGGGCAGGGGCTGGAAACACCATATATTTT. This codes for CAWAGAGNTIYF.

This clone has just one count. This chain links TRBV9 with TRBJ2-5; 12 nucleotides line up with TRBD1. CDR1 is SGDLS, CDR2 YYNGEE, per germline. The CDR3 spans 15 residues. V dropped 3 bases and J dropped 5; count of bases not matched to a gene: 5. The CDR3: CASSARDRGLETQYF. CDR3 nucleotides: TGTGCCAGCAGCGCCAGGGACAGGGGGCTTGAGACCCAGTACTTC.

The V gene is TRBV6-1, the J gene TRBJ1-2; D might be TRBD1 (6 bases). The CDR3 length is 14 residues. CDR1 is MNHNS, CDR2 SASEGT, per germline. With 2 bases removed from V and 4 bases from J, the gap between germline ends came to 11 bases. CDR3 in DNA: TGTGCCAGCAGTGAATCGGACAGCTCCTATGGCTACACCTTC. Amino acids: CASSESDSSYGYTF.